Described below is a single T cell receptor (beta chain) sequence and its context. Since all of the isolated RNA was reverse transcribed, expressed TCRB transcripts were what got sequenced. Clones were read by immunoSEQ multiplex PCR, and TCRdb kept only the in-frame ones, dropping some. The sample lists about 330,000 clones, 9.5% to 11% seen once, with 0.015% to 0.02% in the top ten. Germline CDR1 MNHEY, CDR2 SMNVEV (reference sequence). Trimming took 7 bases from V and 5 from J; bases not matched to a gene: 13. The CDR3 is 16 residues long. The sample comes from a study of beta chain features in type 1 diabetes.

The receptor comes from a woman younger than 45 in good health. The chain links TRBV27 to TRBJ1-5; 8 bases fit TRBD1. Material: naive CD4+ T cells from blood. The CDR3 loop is CASTNLPGGRDQPQHF. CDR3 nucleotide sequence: TGTGCCAGCACCAACCTTCCAGGGGGCCGAGATCAGCCCCAGCATTTT.